These 26 T cell receptor beta chains share one sample of origin, sequenced in a study of CXCR3-negative and CXCR3-positive naive CD8 T cells. UMI-tagged TRB cDNA libraries were built via 5' RACE. TCRdb processed the 5' RACE reads again and assigns one entry to each CDR3 protein, with no DNA. The listing records 20,000 to 30,000 distinct CDR3 sequences. The sample taken for sequencing was naive CXCR3- CD8+ T cells from blood. The sample's subset: CD45RO-CCR7+CD27+CD95- naive CD8+ T cells lacking CXCR3 (TNR3-). These receptors came from a human donor in good health. Some clones in this sample may be carry-over from other donors' samples.

The genes are TRBV29-1 and TRBJ1-2; with no DNA, the TCRdb D assignment of TRBD1 cannot be verified. The CDR3 is 14 residues long. Germline V gene lookup returns CDR1 SQVTM and CDR2 ANQGSEA. The CDR3 spells CSVEDQGPKRGYTF.

This rearrangement joins TRBV7-8 to TRBJ2-2; there is no DNA to check the TCRdb D call of TRBD1. The V gene's germline CDR1 is SGHVS and CDR2 FQNEAQ. The CDR3 runs to 15 residues. The CDR3 is CASSLATGGNGELFF.

V and J are TRBV7-6 and TRBJ2-5; TCRdb picks TRBD1, but there is no DNA to check that call. Germline V gives CDR1 SGHVS, CDR2 FNYEAQ. This CDR3 has 15 amino acids. The CDR3 reads CASSPGRGRQETQYF.

V usage is TRBV14 and J usage is TRBJ2-7; without DNA, the TCRdb call of TRBD2 cannot be checked. The CDR3 covers 13 residues. Germline CDR1 is SGHDN and CDR2 is FVKESK. CDR3 amino acids: CASSLTSDYEQYF. The whole variable domain, filled in from reference TRBV14 and TRBJ2-7, reads EAGVTQFPSHSVIEKGQTVTLRCDPISGHDNLYWYRRVMGKEIKFLLHFVKESKQDESGMPNNRFLAERTGGTYSTLKVQPAELEDSGVYFCASSLTSDYEQYFGPGTRLTVT.

This chain links TRBV29-1 with TRBJ2-3. The CDR3 sequence is 14 residues long. The germline gives CDR1 SQVTM, CDR2 ANQGSEA. The CDR3 region is CSVAYSFGTDTQYF.

The chain uses TRBV12-3 or TRBV12-4 and TRBJ2-7; TCRdb returns TRBD1, unconfirmable since there is no DNA. The CDR3 totals 14 residues. CDR3 sequence: CASSRRTGDYEQYF.

The rearrangement uses TRBV5-1 and TRBJ1-2. The CDR3 has 17 amino acids. The V gene's germline CDR1 is SGHRS and CDR2 YFSETQ. The CDR3 sequence: CASSLARGFGIDYGYTF.

V gene TRBV10-3 combines with J gene TRBJ2-7; TCRdb's D call, TRBD1, is unchecked because there is no DNA. CDR1 is ENHRY, CDR2 SYGVKD, per germline. CDR3 length: 14 amino acids. This CDR3 reads CAILRDRDSYEQYF.

The rearrangement uses TRBV12-5 and TRBJ2-3; TCRdb gives TRBD2 as the D gene, but with no DNA this cannot be confirmed. The germline CDR1 and CDR2 sequences are LGHNT and FRNRAP. The CDR3 is 17 residues long. The CDR3 is CASGAEFRGAGTDTQYF.

CDR3 in amino acids: CASSIGQGVQYF. The genes are TRBV6-5 and TRBJ2-7; TCRdb gives TRBD1 as the D gene, but with no DNA this cannot be confirmed. The CDR3 is made up of 12 amino acids. In germline, CDR1 is MNHEY, CDR2 SVGAGI.

The chain has TRBV7-9 and TRBJ1-6. The germline CDR1 and CDR2 sequences are SEHNR and FQNEAQ (reference sequence). There are 15 residues in the CDR3. The CDR3 spells CASSLAEVEDPPLHF.

This chain connects TRBV6-2 or TRBV6-3 to TRBJ2-2. The CDR3 has 12 residues. Looked up from germline, CDR1 is MNHEY and CDR2 is SVGEGT. CDR3 residues: CASITLTGELFF.

The chain has TRBV28 and TRBJ2-1. CDR1 and CDR2 from the germline V gene are MDHEN and SYDVKM. CDR3 length equals 14 residues. The CDR3 sequence: CASSLELNYNEQFF.

J is TRBJ2-4 and V is TRBV28; TCRdb lists TRBD1, though no DNA is available to test this call. This CDR3 is 17 amino acids long. CDR1 is MDHEN and CDR2 is SYDVKM in the germline V gene. CDR3 amino acids: CASSSRGADRYINIQYF. The full variable domain, completed using reference TRBV28 and TRBJ2-4, is DVKVTQSSRYLVKRTGEKVFLECVQDMDHENMFWYRQDPGLGLRLIYFSYDVKMKEKGDIPEGYSVSREKKERFSLILESASTNQTSMYLCASSSRGADRYINIQYFGAGTRLSVL.

The rearrangement links TRBV5-6 to TRBJ2-7; with no DNA, the TCRdb D assignment of TRBD1 cannot be verified. Germline V CDR1 and CDR2: SGHDT, YYEEEE. The CDR3 extends over 14 amino acids. The CDR3 is CASSFPTGTYEQYF.

J is TRBJ1-1 and V is TRBV5-6. Germline-derived CDR1 and CDR2 are SGHDT and YYEEEE. The CDR3 is made up of 17 amino acids. The CDR3 protein is CASSLGASLPRNTEAFF.

The chain combines TRBV11-2 with TRBJ2-5; the TCRdb D gene call, TRBD2, has no DNA to confirm it. Germline lookup yields CDR1 SGHAT and CDR2 FQNNGV. The CDR3 consists of 17 residues. CDR3 sequence: CASSPNSGLAGQETQYF.

The chain links TRBV7-2 to TRBJ2-7; as DNA is missing, the TRBD1 call by TCRdb cannot be tested. This CDR3 has 13 residues. In germline, CDR1 is SGHTA, CDR2 FQGNSA. CDR3 sequence reads: CASSLPGDYEQYF.

CDR3 residues: CASSLGVSGESYEQYF. This chain joins TRBV7-6 and TRBJ2-7; as DNA is missing, the TRBD2 call by TCRdb cannot be tested. CDR1 SGHVS and CDR2 FNYEAQ come from the germline V gene. The CDR3 length is 16 residues.

The rearrangement uses TRBV6-6 and TRBJ2-3; the D call of TRBD1 rests on TCRdb alone, since no DNA is present to check it. This CDR3 spans 19 amino acids. Germline V gene data show CDR1 as MNHNY and CDR2 as SVGAGI (reference sequence). CDR3 amino acids: CASSNNPPLQGTSTDTQYF.

This CDR3 is CASSPPGNEQFF. The rearrangement joins TRBV14 to TRBJ2-1; the D gene TCRdb calls, TRBD1, cannot be checked with no DNA. This CDR3 region has 12 residues. Germline V gene data show CDR1 as SGHDN and CDR2 as FVKESK.

The chain couples TRBV29-1 to TRBJ1-5; TCRdb names TRBD1, which stays unverified in the absence of DNA. The CDR3 covers 14 residues. The germline gives CDR1 SQVTM, CDR2 ANQGSEA. The CDR3 here is CSVGTGYGNQPQHF.

The rearrangement uses TRBV12-3 or TRBV12-4 and TRBJ2-7; without DNA, the TCRdb call of TRBD1 cannot be checked. This CDR3 spans 14 amino acids. The CDR3 is CASSSGQDPYEQYF.

This chain uses TRBV29-1 with TRBJ2-5; TCRdb's assignment of TRBD2 cannot be checked, as there is no DNA. CDR1 SQVTM and CDR2 ANQGSEA come from the germline V gene. The CDR3 sequence is 11 residues long. The CDR3 is CSAEEGETQYF.

The rearrangement links TRBV7-7 to TRBJ2-7; the TCRdb call, TRBD1, lacks DNA for checking. There are 13 residues in the CDR3. Germline loops: CDR1 SSHAT, CDR2 FNYEAQ (reference sequence). The CDR3 sequence is CASSRSRDDEQYF.

This chain joins TRBV20-1 and TRBJ2-1; TCRdb's D call, TRBD2, is unchecked because there is no DNA. This CDR3 spans 14 amino acids. The germline V gene has CDR1 DFQATT and CDR2 SNEGSKA (reference sequence). The CDR3 loop is CSAVSGRDYNEQFF.